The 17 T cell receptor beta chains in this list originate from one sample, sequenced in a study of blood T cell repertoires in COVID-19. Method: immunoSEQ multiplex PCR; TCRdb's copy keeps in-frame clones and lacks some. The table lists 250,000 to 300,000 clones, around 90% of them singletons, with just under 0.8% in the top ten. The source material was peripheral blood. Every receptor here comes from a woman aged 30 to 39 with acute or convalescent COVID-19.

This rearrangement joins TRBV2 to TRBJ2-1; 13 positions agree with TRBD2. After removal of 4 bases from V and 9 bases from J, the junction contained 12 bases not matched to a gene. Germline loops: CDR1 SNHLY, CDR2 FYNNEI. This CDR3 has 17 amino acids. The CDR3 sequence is CASSVTSGRAVNSEQFF. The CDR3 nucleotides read TGTGCCAGCAGTGTTACTAGCGGGAGGGCAGTCAATAGTGAGCAGTTCTTC.

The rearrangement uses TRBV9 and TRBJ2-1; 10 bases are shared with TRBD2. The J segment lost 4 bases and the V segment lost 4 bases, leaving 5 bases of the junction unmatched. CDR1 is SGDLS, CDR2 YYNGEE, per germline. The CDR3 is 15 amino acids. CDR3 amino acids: CASSLQAGGYNEQFF. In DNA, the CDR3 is TGTGCCAGCAGCCTCCAAGCGGGAGGGTACAATGAGCAGTTCTTC.

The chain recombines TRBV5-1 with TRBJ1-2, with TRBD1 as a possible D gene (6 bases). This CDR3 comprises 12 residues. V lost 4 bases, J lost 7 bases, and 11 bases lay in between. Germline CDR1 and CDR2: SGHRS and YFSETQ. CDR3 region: CASSEGTPGYTF. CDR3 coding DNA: TGCGCCAGCAGCGAAGGGACACCTGGCTACACCTTC. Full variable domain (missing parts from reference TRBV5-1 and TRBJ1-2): KAGVTQTPRYLIKTRGQQVTLSCSPISGHRSVSWYQQTPGQGLQFLFEYFSETQRNKGNFPGRFSGRQFSNSRSEMNVSTLELGDSALYLCASSEGTPGYTFGSGTRLTVV.

The CDR3 reads CASSVYFAEQFF. In nucleotides, the CDR3 is TGTGCCAGCAGCGTATATTTTGCGGAGCAGTTCTTC. This chain links TRBV9 with TRBJ2-1, with D hard to call. Per germline, CDR1 SGDLS and CDR2 YYNGEE. There are 12 residues in the CDR3. Trimming stripped 1 base from V and 10 bases from J, with 9 bases between.

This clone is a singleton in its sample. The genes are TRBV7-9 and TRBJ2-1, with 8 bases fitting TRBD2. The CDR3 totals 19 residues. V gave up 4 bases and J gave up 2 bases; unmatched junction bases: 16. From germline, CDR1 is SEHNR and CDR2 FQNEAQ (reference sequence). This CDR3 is CASSSQGLGAAGAYNEQFF. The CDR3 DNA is TGTGCCAGCAGCTCTCAGGGGCTTGGGGCAGCGGGAGCCTACAATGAGCAGTTCTTC. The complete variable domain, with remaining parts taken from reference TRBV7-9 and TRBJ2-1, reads DTGVSQNPRHKITKRGQNVTFRCDPISEHNRLYWYRQTLGQGPEFLTYFQNEAQLEKSRLLSDRFSAERPKGSFSTLEIQRTEQGDSAMYLCASSSQGLGAAGAYNEQFFGPGTRLTVL.

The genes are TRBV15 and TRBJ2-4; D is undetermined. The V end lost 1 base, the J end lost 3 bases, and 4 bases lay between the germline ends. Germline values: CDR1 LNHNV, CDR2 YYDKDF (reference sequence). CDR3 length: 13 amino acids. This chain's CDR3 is CATSRANKNIQYF. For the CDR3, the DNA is TGTGCCACCAGCAGAGCTAACAAAAACATTCAGTACTTC.

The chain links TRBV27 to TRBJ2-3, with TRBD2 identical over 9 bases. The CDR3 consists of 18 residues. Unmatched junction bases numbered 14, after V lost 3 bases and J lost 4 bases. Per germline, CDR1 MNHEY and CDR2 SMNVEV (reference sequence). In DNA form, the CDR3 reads TGTGCCAGCAGTTTCCTCATAGCGGGAGAGGGGAGGGCAGATACGCAGTATTTT. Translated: CASSFLIAGEGRADTQYF.

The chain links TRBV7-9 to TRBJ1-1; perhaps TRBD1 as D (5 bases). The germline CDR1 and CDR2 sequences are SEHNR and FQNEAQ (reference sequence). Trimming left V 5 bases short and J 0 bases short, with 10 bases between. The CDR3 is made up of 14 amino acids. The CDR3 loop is CASSRQLLNTEAFF. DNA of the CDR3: TGTGCCAGCAGCCGACAGTTACTGAACACTGAAGCTTTCTTT.

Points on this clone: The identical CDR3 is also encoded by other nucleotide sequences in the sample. DNA of the CDR3: TGCAGCGTCTCAGATACGCAGTATTTT. Its translation is CSVSDTQYF. This chain uses TRBV29-1 with TRBJ2-3; D ambiguous. V gave up 6 bases and J gave up 4 bases, with 2 bases separating them. Per germline, CDR1 SQVTM and CDR2 ANQGSEA. This CDR3 region has 9 residues.

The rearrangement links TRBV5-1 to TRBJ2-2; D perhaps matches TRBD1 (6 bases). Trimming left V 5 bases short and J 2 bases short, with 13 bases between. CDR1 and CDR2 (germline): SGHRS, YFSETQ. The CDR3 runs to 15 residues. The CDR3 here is CASRLWTDNTGELFF. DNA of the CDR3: TGCGCCAGCAGGTTATGGACAGATAACACCGGGGAGCTGTTTTTT.

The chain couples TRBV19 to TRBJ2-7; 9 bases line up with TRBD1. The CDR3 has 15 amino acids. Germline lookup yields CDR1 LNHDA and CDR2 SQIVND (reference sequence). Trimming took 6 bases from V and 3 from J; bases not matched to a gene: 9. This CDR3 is CASSPATGGGYEQYF. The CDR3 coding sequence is TGTGCCAGTAGCCCCGCGACAGGGGGAGGCTACGAGCAGTACTTC. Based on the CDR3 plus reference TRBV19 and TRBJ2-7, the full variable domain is DGGITQSPKYLFRKEGQNVTLSCEQNLNHDAMYWYRQDPGQGLRLIYYSQIVNDFQKGDIAEGYSVSREKKESFPLTVTSAQKNPTAFYLCASSPATGGGYEQYFGPGTRLTVT.

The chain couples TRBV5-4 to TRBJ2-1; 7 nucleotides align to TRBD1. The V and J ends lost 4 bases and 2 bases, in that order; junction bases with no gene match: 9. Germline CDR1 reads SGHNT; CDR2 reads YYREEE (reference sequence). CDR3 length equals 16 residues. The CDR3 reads CASSPRGDRTYNEQFF. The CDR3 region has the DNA TGTGCCAGCAGCCCCAGAGGGGACAGAACCTACAATGAGCAGTTCTTC.

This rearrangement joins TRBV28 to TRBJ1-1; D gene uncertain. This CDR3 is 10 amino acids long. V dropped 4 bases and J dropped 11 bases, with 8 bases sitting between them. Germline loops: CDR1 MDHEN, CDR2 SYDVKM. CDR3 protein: CASSSNGAFF. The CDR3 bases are TGTGCCAGCAGTTCGAATGGCGCTTTCTTT.

The CDR3 here is CAGTLKGVCRAQHF. The CDR3 nucleotides read TGTGCTGGGACACTTAAGGGGGTCTGCCGGGCCCAGCATTTT. V is TRBV5-6 and J is TRBJ1-5; D may be TRBD1 (6 bases). Germline V CDR1 and CDR2: SGHDT, YYEEEE. This CDR3 is 14 amino acids long.

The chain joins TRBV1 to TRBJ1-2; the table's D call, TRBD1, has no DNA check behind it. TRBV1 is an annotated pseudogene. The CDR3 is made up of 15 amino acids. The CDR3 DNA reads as TGCACCAGCAGCCGGAGACAGGGGGTAGACTATGGCTACACCTTC. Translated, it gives CTSSRRQGVDYGYTF.

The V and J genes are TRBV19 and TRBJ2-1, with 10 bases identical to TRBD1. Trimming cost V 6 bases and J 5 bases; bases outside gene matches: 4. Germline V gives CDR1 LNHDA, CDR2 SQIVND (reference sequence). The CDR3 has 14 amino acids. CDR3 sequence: CASSGTGDHNEQFF. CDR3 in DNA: TGTGCCAGTAGCGGGACAGGGGATCACAATGAGCAGTTCTTC.

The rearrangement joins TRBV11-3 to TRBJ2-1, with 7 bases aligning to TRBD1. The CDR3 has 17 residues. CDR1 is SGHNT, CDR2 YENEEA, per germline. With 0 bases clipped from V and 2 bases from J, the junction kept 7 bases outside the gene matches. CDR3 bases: TGTGCCAGCAGCTTAGATATCGACAGGGTGCCCTACAATGAGCAGTTCTTC. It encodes CASSLDIDRVPYNEQFF. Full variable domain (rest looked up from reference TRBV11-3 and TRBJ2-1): EAGVVQSPRYKIIEKKQPVAFWCNPISGHNTLYWYLQNLGQGPELLIRYENEEAVDDSQLPKDRFSAERLKGVDSTLKIQPAELGDSAVYLCASSLDIDRVPYNEQFFGPGTRLTVL.